This entry lists 24 T cell receptor beta chains sequenced from one sample in a study of blood T cells in healthy people across ages. The second PCR ran roughly 6 to 11 cycles with a sample-barcoded 5' primer and J-beta primers. MiXCR, applied by TCRdb to the 5' RACE reads, yields one record per CDR3 protein. The table shows approximately 1,000,000 distinct CDR3 sequences, with around 45% occurring only once. The sequenced sample was blood. The receptor set was obtained from a woman aged 60-70 years in good health.

This clonotype was recorded at least ten times. The rearrangement links TRBV7-2 to TRBJ2-1; D is uncertain. There are 13 residues in the CDR3. Trimming removed 1 base from V and 9 bases from J, with 10 bases in between. Germline V CDR1 and CDR2: SGHTA, FQGNSA. The CDR3 spells CASSLGGVGEQFF. CDR3 DNA: TGTGCCAGCAGCTTAGGTGGGGTTGGTGAGCAGTTCTTC.

The J gene is TRBJ2-5, the V gene TRBV2; 8 positions match TRBD1. The length of the CDR3 is 13 residues. The ends lost 11 bases at V and 7 bases at J; junction bases unmatched: 12. In germline, CDR1 is SNHLY, CDR2 FYNNEI. This chain's CDR3 is CASSGQAMGTQYF. In nucleotides, the CDR3 is TGTGCCTCCTCGGGACAGGCAATGGGGACCCAGTACTTC.

In this sample, this clonotype turned up a few times. The chain couples TRBV20-1 to TRBJ2-7; D gene ambiguous. Trimming cost V 5 bases and J 0 bases, with 11 bases left between them. This CDR3 is 13 amino acids long. Germline V gene data show CDR1 as DFQATT and CDR2 as SNEGSKA (reference sequence). The CDR3 loop is CSALGDHSYEQYF. The CDR3 DNA reads TGCAGTGCTCTTGGAGACCACTCCTACGAGCAGTACTTC.

This clonotype showed up just a few times. This rearrangement joins TRBV27 to TRBJ2-3, with a possible D match to TRBD2 (6 bases). CDR3 size: 14 residues. From germline, CDR1 is MNHEY and CDR2 SMNVEV (reference sequence). V dropped 10 bases and J dropped 4 bases, with 18 bases sitting between them. CDR3 sequence: CATSTGSAPDTQYF. CDR3 nucleotide sequence: TGTGCCACCTCCACCGGGAGCGCCCCAGATACGCAGTATTTT.

The rearrangement links TRBV28 to TRBJ2-7; TRBD1 matches at 8 bases. The germline CDR1 and CDR2 sequences are MDHEN and SYDVKM. The CDR3 sequence is 16 residues long. Trimming took 4 bases from V and 1 from J; bases not matched to a gene: 9. The CDR3 sequence: CASSWRDRLFSYEQYF. The CDR3, as DNA: TGTGCCAGCAGTTGGCGGGACAGGCTTTTTTCCTACGAGCAGTACTTC.

This rearrangement joins TRBV29-1 to TRBJ1-1; 8 bases line up with TRBD1. The CDR3 extends over 13 amino acids. Germline lookup yields CDR1 SQVTM and CDR2 ANQGSEA. V lost 4 bases to trimming and J lost 0 bases; unmatched junction nucleotides: 1. CDR3: CSVGTGLNTEAFF. Written as DNA, the CDR3 is TGCAGCGTTGGGACAGGGCTGAACACTGAAGCTTTCTTT.

V gene TRBV20-1 combines with J gene TRBJ2-7; 9 nucleotides align to TRBD2. The CDR3 sequence is 14 residues long. Germline V gene lookup returns CDR1 DFQATT and CDR2 SNEGSKA (reference sequence). With 6 bases clipped from V and 2 bases from J, the junction kept 8 bases outside the gene matches. The CDR3 sequence is CSATIIAGAYEQYF. The CDR3 nucleotides read TGCAGTGCCACCATCATAGCGGGAGCCTACGAGCAGTACTTC.

The chain joins TRBV12-3 or TRBV12-4 to TRBJ1-2; D might be TRBD1 (6 bases). This CDR3 has 15 residues. Trimming cost V 10 bases and J 4 bases, with 22 bases left between them. CDR3 residues: CAIFHGAGEVYGYTF. The CDR3 DNA reads as TGTGCCATCTTCCACGGGGCAGGGGAGGTCTATGGCTACACCTTC.

There are a few counts of this clonotype. The V and J genes are TRBV29-1 and TRBJ2-6, with 13 bases identical to TRBD2. CDR1 and CDR2 (germline): SQVTM, ANQGSEA. The CDR3 runs 17 residues. Trimming cost V 7 bases and J 4 bases; bases outside gene matches: 10. This CDR3 reads CSAVGLAGESGANVLTF. The CDR3 region has the DNA TGCAGCGCCGTAGGACTAGCGGGAGAATCCGGGGCCAACGTCCTGACTTTC.

This clonotype has just a few counts. V is TRBV5-1 and J is TRBJ2-7; D gene unclear. Trimming took 1 base from V and 0 from J, leaving 5 bases between them. This CDR3 is built from 13 residues. CDR1 and CDR2 (germline): SGHRS, YFSETQ. The CDR3 sequence: CASSLFYSYEQYF. DNA of the CDR3: TGCGCCAGCAGCTTGTTCTACTCCTACGAGCAGTACTTC.

This clonotype was recorded once. This chain joins TRBV6-1 and TRBJ2-7; unclear D gene. There are 12 residues in the CDR3. Trimming removed 2 bases at V and 8 bases at J, with 10 bases between. Germline CDR1 reads MNHNS; CDR2 reads SASEGT. CDR3 region: CASSESDRQQYF. The DNA for the CDR3 is TGTGCCAGCAGTGAATCGGACCGACAGCAGTACTTC.

As DNA, the CDR3 is TGTGCCAGCAGCCTAGTGCGAAGATGGGAGACCCAGTTCTTC. It specifies CASSLVRRWETQFF. The chain carries TRBV4-2 and TRBJ2-1, with D perhaps TRBD2 (5 bases). CDR1 is LGHNA, CDR2 YNFKEQ, per germline. This CDR3 is 14 amino acids long. V lost 4 bases, J lost 13 bases, and 20 bases lay in between.

This clonotype showed up just a few times. The chain uses TRBV21-1 and TRBJ2-1; the table's D call, TRBD1, was not checked against the DNA. TRBV21-1 is assigned pseudogene status. There are 14 residues in the CDR3. The CDR3 DNA follows: TGTGCCAGCCCTTGGACCCCGGGGGGCAATGAGCAGTTCTTC. Translation gives CASPWTPGGNEQFF.

V is TRBV6-6 and J is TRBJ1-4; D is unclear. CDR3 length: 13 residues. The V gene lost 8 bases and the J gene lost 0 bases, with 7 bases spanning the gap. CDR1 is MNHNY and CDR2 is SVGAGI in the germline V gene (reference sequence). CDR3 sequence (DNA): TGTGCCAGCGCGGCGACAACTAATGAAAAACTGTTTTTT. It translates to CASAATTNEKLFF.

The chain carries TRBV12-5 and TRBJ2-3; 7 bases fit TRBD2. Per the germline V gene, CDR1 is LGHNT and CDR2 is FRNRAP. This CDR3 is 16 amino acids long. Losses at the gene ends were 5 bases for V and 4 bases for J; bases not matched to a gene: 12. CDR3 in amino acids: CASGMGGRGSADTQYF. CDR3 nucleotide sequence: TGTGCTAGTGGTATGGGCGGGAGAGGTTCGGCAGATACGCAGTATTTT.

Written as DNA, the CDR3 is TGCAGTGCTAGAGATGCCGGAAGGGTAGACGGAGGAAAAAACTATGGCTACACCTTC. This codes for CSARDAGRVDGGKNYGYTF. This chain uses TRBV20-1 with TRBJ1-2; no definite D call. The CDR3 sequence is 19 residues long. Germline-derived CDR1 and CDR2 are DFQATT and SNEGSKA (reference sequence). V was trimmed by 0 bases and J by 2 bases, leaving 25 bases between them.

The chain has TRBV9 and TRBJ2-7; D is perhaps TRBD2 (6 bases). The germline V gene encodes CDR1 SGDLS and CDR2 YYNGEE. The CDR3 spans 14 residues. Trimming stripped 3 bases from V and 0 bases from J, with 10 bases between. CDR3 amino acids: CASSAGVGSYEQYF. CDR3 nucleotides: TGTGCCAGCAGCGCGGGAGTCGGCTCCTACGAGCAGTACTTC.

J is TRBJ2-7 and V is TRBV4-2; 10 positions match TRBD1. The germline CDR1 and CDR2 sequences are LGHNA and YNFKEQ. There are 15 residues in the CDR3. The V segment lost 3 bases and the J segment 4 bases; nucleotides outside the gene matches: 6. The CDR3 is CASSHQDRGEYEQYF. The CDR3 bases are TGTGCCAGCAGCCACCAGGACAGGGGGGAATACGAGCAGTACTTC.

This clonotype came up a few times. J is TRBJ2-4 and V is TRBV12-3 or TRBV12-4; D is perhaps TRBD1 (6 bases). The V and J ends lost 5 bases and 6 bases respectively, with 17 bases between them. CDR3 length equals 15 residues. CDR3 in DNA: TGTGCCAGCAGTCAAGGACCCGTAGGGGGAAACATTCAGTACTTC. Translation: CASSQGPVGGNIQYF.

V is TRBV4-2 and J is TRBJ2-7; D remains ambiguous. The closer fit of TRBJ2-5 to the DNA end suggests the J call may be wrong. Germline V lookup: CDR1 LGHNA, CDR2 YNFKEQ. This CDR3 region has 15 residues. CDR3 coding DNA: TGTGCCAGCAGCCAAGAGTTGACGGCTAAGTCGACCCAGTACTTC. Protein product: CASSQELTAKSTQYF.

The chain joins TRBV21-1 to TRBJ2-1; the table assigns TRBD2, which was not confirmed against the DNA. TRBV21-1 is annotated as a pseudogene. The CDR3 has 15 amino acids. The CDR3 loop reads CASSKLAGTRNEQFF. The DNA of the CDR3 is TGTGCCAGCAGCAAACTAGCGGGAACAAGGAATGAGCAGTTCTTC.

The V gene is TRBV5-4, the J gene TRBJ2-1; 12 positions match TRBD2. The CDR3 consists of 16 residues. Germline trimming cut 4 bases from V and 7 bases from J; bases unmatched to any gene: 9. Germline V gene data show CDR1 as SGHNT and CDR2 as YYREEE (reference sequence). Written as DNA, the CDR3 is TGTGCCAGCAGCACCGGACTAGCGGGACTTCTGAATGAGCAGTTCTTC. Protein: CASSTGLAGLLNEQFF.

This clonotype was seen more than once but under ten times. This rearrangement joins TRBV25-1 to TRBJ2-2; D tentatively fits TRBD1 or TRBD2 (5 bases each). The CDR3 is made up of 15 amino acids. Germline CDR1 MGHDK, CDR2 SYGVNS. Trimming cost V 4 bases and J 4 bases, with 13 bases left between them. The CDR3 sequence is CASSVWGSGTGELFF. CDR3 nucleotides: TGTGCCAGCAGTGTCTGGGGGAGTGGCACCGGGGAGCTGTTTTTT.

V is TRBV20-1 and J is TRBJ1-2; D is undetermined. Germline V gene lookup returns CDR1 DFQATT and CDR2 SNEGSKA (reference sequence). Trimming shortened V by 0 bases and J by 2 bases, and 10 bases separated the two germline ends. The CDR3 length is 14 residues. The CDR3 sequence: CSARDPAVNYGYTF. Here the CDR3 DNA reads TGCAGTGCTAGAGATCCCGCAGTCAACTATGGCTACACCTTC.